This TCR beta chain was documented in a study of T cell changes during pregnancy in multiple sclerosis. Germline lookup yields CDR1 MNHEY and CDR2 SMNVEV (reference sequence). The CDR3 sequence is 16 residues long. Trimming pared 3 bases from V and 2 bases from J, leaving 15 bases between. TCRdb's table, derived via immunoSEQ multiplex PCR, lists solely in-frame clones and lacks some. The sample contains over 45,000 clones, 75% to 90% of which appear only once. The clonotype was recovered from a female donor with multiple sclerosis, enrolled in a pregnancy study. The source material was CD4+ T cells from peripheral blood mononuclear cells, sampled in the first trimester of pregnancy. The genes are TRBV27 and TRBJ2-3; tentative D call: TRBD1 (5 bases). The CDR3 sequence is CASSFLGVGNTDTQYF. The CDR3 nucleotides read TGTGCCAGCAGTTTTTTAGGGGTGGGGAACACAGATACGCAGTATTTT.